This T cell receptor (beta chain) was sequenced during a study of cytomegalovirus exposure and HLA in healthy donors. General study points: The productive fraction for most TCR beta V segments was about 87% or about 30% in an earlier analysis. In a later analysis, HLA-C alleles had the fewest associated TCRs, DRB1 alleles the most.

The PCR ran on 60 Vbeta and 13 Jbeta primers. TCRdb's table, derived via immunoSEQ multiplex PCR, lists solely in-frame clones and lacks some. This table holds 99,000 or so clones, approximately 86% found once. This clone showed up just once. Its cognate antigen is unknown. The J segment lost 3 bases and the V segment lost 4 bases, leaving 4 bases of the junction unmatched. This CDR3 region has 13 residues. Germline-derived CDR1 and CDR2 are SGHNT and YYREEE (reference sequence). The rearrangement links TRBV5-4 to TRBJ2-7; 7 bases are a match to TRBD1. The clonotype originates from a young man in good health and CMV-seronegative. Material: PBMCs. CDR3 sequence (DNA): TGTGCCAGCAGCCTACGGACAGGCTACGAGCAGTACTTC. As protein: CASSLRTGYEQYF.